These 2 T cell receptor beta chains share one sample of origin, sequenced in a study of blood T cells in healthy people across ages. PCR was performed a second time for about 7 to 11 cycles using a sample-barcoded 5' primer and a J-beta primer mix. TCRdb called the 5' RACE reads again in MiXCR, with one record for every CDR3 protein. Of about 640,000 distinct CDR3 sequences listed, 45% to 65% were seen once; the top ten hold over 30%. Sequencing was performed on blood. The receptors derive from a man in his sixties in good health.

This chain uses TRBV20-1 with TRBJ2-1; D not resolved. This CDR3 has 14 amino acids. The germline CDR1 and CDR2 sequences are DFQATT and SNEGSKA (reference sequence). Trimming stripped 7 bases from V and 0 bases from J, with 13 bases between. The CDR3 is CSGEPLDSYNEQFF. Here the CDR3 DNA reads TGCAGTGGCGAGCCCTTGGACTCCTACAATGAGCAGTTCTTC.

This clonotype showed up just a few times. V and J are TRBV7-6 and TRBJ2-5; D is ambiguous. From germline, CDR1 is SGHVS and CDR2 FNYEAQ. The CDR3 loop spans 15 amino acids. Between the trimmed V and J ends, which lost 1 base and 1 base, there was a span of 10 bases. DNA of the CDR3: TGTGCCAGCAGCTTAGAAGCGCGGTCCCAAGAGACCCAGTACTTC. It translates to CASSLEARSQETQYF. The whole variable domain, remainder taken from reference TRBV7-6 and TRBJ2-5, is GAGVSQSPRYKVTKRGQDVALRCDPISGHVSLYWYRQALGQGPEFLTYFNYEAQQDKSGLPNDRFSAERPEGSISTLTIQRTEQRDSAMYRCASSLEARSQETQYFGPGTRLLVL.